Included here is one T cell receptor (beta chain) sequence, with context. The target antigen is unknown. The read ends 3 residues early relative to the CDR3; the germline J gene fills the gap. Diagnosis required reduced IgG, IgA and/or IgM with specific antibody deficiency. Heparinized whole blood, about 4.5 to 8.5 ml, came from each donor. This sample was included in a study of T cell clonality in common variable immunodeficiency. Study results and limitations: Fewer deletions and N-nucleotide insertions were reportedly seen in common variable immunodeficiency TCR beta sequences. T cell subpopulation sequencing would be needed to explain CVID clonality.

The CDR3 spans 14 residues. In germline, CDR1 is LNHDA, CDR2 SQIVND (reference sequence). Sequenced by immunoSEQ multiplex PCR; TCRdb stores in-frame clones only, minus some. The sample shows about 16,000 clones, none of them appearing just once. Specimen: peripheral blood mononuclear cells. The V gene is TRBV19, the J gene TRBJ1-2, with a tentative D call TRBD1 (6 bases). The TCR comes from a human donor with common variable immunodeficiency. The CDR3 protein is CASSRGGQLWGYTF. The sequenced part of the CDR3 DNA is TGTGCCAGTAGCAGAGGGGGTCAACTATGGGGC. Filled out from reference TRBV19 and TRBJ1-2, the complete variable domain reads DGGITQSPKYLFRKEGQNVTLSCEQNLNHDAMYWYRQDPGQGLRLIYYSQIVNDFQKGDIAEGYSVSREKKESFPLTVTSAQKNPTAFYLCASSRGGQLWGYTFGSGTRLTVV.